Listed here is a single TCR beta chain. The table came from immunoSEQ multiplex PCR; TCRdb's copy has only in-frame clones and leaves some out. Of tens of thousands of clones listed, approximately 90% are singletons. Second-dose recipients at about 4 or about 12 weeks were treated as one pooled group. This entry is derived from a study of T cell responses to AZD1222 COVID-19 vaccine. Germline CDR1 LNHDA, CDR2 SQIVND (reference sequence). Trimming took 0 bases from V and 4 from J, leaving 6 bases between them. The CDR3 covers 13 residues. The sample in question was peripheral blood, obtained 28 days after the second AZD1222 dose. The sequence derives from an adult who received the AZD1222 COVID-19 vaccine. This chain links TRBV19 with TRBJ2-5; no clear D gene. In DNA form, the CDR3 reads TGTGCCAGTAGTATAGAGAAGCGAGAGACCCAGTACTTC. Translation gives CASSIEKRETQYF.